The present T cell receptor beta chain was sequenced within a study of blood T cell repertoires in COVID-19 (TCRdb year 2020). Study-level background: Samples from collaborators originated in the United States, Italy and Spain and spanned both the acute and convalescent phases of COVID-19. A freely available public database, intended as a resource for researchers studying the immune response to SARS-CoV-2, is where the repertoires were released. Deeply sampled blood TCRbeta repertoires from subjects exposed to, actively infected with, or recovered from COVID-19 were included in the dataset. The prospective study material was composed of cDNA or gDNA derived from T cells, B-cell-depleted T cells, or PBMCs. The samples were drawn from the first 160 participants of the ongoing ImmuneRACE study and from 950 to 1,500 subjects provided by 6 global collaborators. The sample metadata nearly always contained a de-identified subject ID, COVID-19 status, age in years and sex. Where HLA class I and class II types were available, the types were taken from metadata supplied by the sample provider, not from assay-based typing.

Whole blood was collected in K2EDTA tubes by collaborating institutions according to the institutions' own protocols. For TCRbeta analysis, collaborator samples were shipped as frozen whole blood, as isolated PBMCs, or as DNA extracted from either sample type. Results the study describes overall, beyond this receptor: Clinical and demographic metadata were provided uncurated, with the amount varying by source and participant.

TCRbeta CDR3 regions were amplified from genomic DNA using the immunoSEQ Assay, a bias-controlled multiplex PCR. Per the original workflow: Within the assay, amplification of reference gene primers was used to estimate how many nucleated cells each sample contained. Sequence reads were collapsed and filtered to measure the absolute abundance of every unique TCRbeta CDR3 rearrangement. For each sample, productive Simpson clonality was calculated by taking the square root of Simpson's diversity index across productive rearrangements. What TCRdb holds here is the immuneACCESS table cut down to in-frame rearrangements. Part of the clones is not present; checked against another copy, under half of the missing clones reflect an unresolved V gene, and the others are unexplained. That table supplies the V and J calls and clone size; D and trimming were determined from the DNA. The sample profile shows tens of thousands of clones; roughly 91% of them were found once. Of the sample, 29% falls within the top ten clones.

Taken from the germline V gene, the CDR1 and CDR2 loops are SNHLY and FYNNEI. V is clipped by 1 base and J by 4 bases, and the sequence between their germline boundaries is 8 bases long. From cysteine to phenylalanine, the CDR3 is 14 amino acids long. The entry retains the CDR3 DNA only, 42 bases that are in frame from base 1. To note about this clone: No cognate antigen has been identified for it. The sample holds no much larger clone one base away, and base qualities are not on file.

The sequence derives from an elderly woman with active or convalescent COVID-19. Material for sequencing was peripheral blood. The chain is assembled from TRBV2 and TRBJ1-3; no confident D gene assignment can be made. The sequence in DNA is TGTGCCAGCAGTGAAGTTCCAGGCGGAAACACCATATATTTT. Translated, it gives CASSEVPGGNTIYF.